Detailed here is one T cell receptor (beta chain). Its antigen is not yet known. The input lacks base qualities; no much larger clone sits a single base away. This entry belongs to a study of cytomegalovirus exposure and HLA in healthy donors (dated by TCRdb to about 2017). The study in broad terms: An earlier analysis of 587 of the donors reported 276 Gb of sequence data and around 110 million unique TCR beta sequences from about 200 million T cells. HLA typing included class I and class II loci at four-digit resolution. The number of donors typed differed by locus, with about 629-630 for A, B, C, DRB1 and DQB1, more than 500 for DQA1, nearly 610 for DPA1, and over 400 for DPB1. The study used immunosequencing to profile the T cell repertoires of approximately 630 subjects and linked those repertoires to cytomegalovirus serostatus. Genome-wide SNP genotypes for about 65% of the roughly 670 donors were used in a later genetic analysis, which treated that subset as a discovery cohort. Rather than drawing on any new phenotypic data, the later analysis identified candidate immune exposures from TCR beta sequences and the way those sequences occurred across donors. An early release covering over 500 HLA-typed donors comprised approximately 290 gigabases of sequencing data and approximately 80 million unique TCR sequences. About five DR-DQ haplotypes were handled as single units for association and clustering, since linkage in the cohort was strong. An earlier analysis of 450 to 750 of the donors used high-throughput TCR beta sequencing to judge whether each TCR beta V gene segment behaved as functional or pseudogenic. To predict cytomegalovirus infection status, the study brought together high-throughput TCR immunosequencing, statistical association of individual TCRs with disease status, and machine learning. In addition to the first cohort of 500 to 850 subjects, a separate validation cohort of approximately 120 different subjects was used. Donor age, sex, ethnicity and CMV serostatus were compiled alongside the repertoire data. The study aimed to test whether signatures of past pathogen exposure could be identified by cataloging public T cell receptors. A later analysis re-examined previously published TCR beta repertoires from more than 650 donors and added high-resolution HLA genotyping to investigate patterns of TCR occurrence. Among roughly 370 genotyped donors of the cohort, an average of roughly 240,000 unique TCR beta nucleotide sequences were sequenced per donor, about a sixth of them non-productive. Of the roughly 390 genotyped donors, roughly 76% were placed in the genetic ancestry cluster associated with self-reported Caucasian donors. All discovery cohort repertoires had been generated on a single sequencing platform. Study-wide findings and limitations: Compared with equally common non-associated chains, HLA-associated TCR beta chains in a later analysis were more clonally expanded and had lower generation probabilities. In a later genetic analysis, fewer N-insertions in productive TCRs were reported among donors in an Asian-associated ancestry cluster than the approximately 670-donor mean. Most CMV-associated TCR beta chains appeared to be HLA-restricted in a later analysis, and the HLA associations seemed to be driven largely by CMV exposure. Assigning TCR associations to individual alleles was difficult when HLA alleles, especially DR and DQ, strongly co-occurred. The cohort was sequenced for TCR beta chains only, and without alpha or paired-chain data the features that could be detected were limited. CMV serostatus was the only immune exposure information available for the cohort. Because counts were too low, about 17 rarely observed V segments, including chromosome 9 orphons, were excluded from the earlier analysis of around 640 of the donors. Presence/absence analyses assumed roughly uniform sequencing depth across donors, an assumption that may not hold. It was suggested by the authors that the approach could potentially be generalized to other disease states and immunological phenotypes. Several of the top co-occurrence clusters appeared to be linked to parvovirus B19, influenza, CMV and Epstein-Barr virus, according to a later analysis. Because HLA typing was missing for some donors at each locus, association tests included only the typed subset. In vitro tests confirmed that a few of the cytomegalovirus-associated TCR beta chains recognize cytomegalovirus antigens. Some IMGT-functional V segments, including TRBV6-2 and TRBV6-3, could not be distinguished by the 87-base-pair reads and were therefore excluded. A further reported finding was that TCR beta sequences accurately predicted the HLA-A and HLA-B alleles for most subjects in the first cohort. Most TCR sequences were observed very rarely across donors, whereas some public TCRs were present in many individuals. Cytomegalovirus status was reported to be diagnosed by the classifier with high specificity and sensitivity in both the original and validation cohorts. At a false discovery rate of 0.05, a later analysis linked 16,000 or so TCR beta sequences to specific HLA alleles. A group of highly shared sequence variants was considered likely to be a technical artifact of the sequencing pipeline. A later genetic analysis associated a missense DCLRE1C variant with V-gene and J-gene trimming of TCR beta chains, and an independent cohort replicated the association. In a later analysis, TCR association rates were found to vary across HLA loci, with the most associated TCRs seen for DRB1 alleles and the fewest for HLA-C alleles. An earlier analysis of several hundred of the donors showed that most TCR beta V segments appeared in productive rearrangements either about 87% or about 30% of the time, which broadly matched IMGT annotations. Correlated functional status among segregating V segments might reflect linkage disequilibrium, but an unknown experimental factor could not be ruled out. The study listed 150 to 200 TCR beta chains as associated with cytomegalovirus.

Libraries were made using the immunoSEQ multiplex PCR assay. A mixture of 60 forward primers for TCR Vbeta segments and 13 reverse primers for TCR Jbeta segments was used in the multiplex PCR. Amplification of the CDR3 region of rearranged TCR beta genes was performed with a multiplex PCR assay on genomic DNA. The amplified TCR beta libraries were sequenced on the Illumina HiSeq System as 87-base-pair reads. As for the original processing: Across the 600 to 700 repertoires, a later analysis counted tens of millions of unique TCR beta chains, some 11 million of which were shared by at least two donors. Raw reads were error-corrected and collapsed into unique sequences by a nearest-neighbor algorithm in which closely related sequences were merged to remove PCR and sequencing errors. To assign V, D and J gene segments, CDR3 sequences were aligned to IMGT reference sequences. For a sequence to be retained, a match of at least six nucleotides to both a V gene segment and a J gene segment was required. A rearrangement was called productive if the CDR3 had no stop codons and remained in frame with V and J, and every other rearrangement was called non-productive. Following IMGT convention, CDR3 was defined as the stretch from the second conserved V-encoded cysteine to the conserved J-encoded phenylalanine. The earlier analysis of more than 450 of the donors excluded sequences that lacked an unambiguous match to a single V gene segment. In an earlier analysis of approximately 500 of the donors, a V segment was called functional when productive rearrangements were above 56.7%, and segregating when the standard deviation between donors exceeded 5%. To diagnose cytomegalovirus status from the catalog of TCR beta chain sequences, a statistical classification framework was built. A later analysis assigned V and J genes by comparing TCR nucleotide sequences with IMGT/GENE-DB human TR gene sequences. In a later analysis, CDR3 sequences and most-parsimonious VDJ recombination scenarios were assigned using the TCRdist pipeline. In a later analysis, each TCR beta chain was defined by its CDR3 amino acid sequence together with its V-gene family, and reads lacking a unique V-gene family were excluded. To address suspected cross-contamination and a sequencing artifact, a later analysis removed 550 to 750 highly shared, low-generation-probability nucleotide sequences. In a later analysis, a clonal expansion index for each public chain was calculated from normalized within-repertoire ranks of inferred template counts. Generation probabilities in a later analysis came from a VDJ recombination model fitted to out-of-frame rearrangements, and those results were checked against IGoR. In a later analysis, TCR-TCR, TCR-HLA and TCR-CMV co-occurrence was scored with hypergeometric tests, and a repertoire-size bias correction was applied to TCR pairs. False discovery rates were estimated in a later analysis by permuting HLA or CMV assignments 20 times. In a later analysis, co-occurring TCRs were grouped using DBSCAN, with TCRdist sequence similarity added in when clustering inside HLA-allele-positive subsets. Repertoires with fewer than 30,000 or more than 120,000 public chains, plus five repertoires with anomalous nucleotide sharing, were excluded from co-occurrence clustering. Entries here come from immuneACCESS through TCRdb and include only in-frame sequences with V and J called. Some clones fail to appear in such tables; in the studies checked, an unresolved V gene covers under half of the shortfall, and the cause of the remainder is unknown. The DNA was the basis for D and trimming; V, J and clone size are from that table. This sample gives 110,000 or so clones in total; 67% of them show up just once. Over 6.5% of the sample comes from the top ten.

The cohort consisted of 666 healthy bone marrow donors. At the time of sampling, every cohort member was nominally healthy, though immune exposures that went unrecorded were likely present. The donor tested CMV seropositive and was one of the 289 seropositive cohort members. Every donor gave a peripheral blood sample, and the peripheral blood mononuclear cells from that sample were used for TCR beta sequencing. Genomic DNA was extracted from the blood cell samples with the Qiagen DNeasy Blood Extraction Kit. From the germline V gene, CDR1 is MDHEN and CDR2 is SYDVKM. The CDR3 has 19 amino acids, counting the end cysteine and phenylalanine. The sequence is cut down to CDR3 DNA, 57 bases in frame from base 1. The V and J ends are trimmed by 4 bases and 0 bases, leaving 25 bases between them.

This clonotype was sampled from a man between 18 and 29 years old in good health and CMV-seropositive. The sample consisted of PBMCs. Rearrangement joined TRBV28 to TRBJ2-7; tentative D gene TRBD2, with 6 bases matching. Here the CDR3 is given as CASSSLGGAAGTSSYEQYF. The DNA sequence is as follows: TGTGCCAGCAGTTCCCTAGGAGGGGCAGCAGGGACCAGCTCCTACGAGCAGTACTTC.